These 25 T cell receptor beta chains were sequenced from one sample in a study of blood T cell repertoires in COVID-19. Method: immunoSEQ multiplex PCR; TCRdb's copy keeps in-frame clones and lacks some. The data contain some 70,000 clones, roughly 84% of them singletons. Sequencing input: peripheral blood. All receptors come from a woman aged 55-69 years with acute or convalescent COVID-19.

J is TRBJ2-3 and V is TRBV6-2 or TRBV6-3; TRBD2 aligns across 9 bases. Germline V gene data show CDR1 as MNHEY and CDR2 as SVGEGT. This CDR3 is 18 amino acids long. The V segment lost 6 bases and the J segment 2 bases; nucleotides outside the gene matches: 15. The CDR3 bases are TGTGCCAGCAGCCCCCTCCGGGGTGCGGGGGGGTACACAGATACGCAGTATTTT. Its translation: CASSPLRGAGGYTDTQYF.

This clone turned up a few times. The CDR3 nucleotides are TGTGCCAGCTCACCACCGTCAGGTGGGGCCAACGTCCTGACTTTC. Translation gives CASSPPSGGANVLTF. V is TRBV18 and J is TRBJ2-6; D is unclear. Germline V lookup: CDR1 KGHSH, CDR2 LQKENI. Trimming left V 0 bases short and J 3 bases short, with 6 bases between. The length of the CDR3 is 15 residues.

The chain employs TRBV3-1 (or the pseudogene TRBV3-2) and TRBJ1-1; 8 bases match TRBD1. With V trimmed by 2 bases and J by 3 bases, 2 bases remained unmatched. Germline V CDR1 and CDR2: LGHDT, YNNKEL (reference sequence). CDR3 length equals 14 residues. DNA of the CDR3: TGTGCCAGCAGCCAAAGGACAGGGTACACTGAAGCTTTCTTT. It yields the protein CASSQRTGYTEAFF.

The genes are TRBV11-1 and TRBJ1-1, with D unresolved. This CDR3 is 15 amino acids long. In germline, CDR1 is SGHAT, CDR2 FQDESV (reference sequence). Trimming removed 0 bases from V and 5 bases from J, with 13 bases in between. CDR3 sequence reads: CASSLAPGTSTEAFF. The CDR3 DNA follows: TGTGCCAGCAGCTTAGCGCCAGGTACCTCGACTGAAGCTTTCTTT.

The chain joins TRBV24-1 to TRBJ2-5, with 8 bases identical to TRBD1. Germline CDR1 is KGHDR and CDR2 is SFDVKD. The CDR3 has 16 amino acids. The V segment lost 2 bases and the J segment 4 bases; nucleotides outside the gene matches: 8. CDR3 in DNA: TGTGCCACCAGTGATTCTGGCACGGACAGGGTAGAGACCCAGTACTTC. This translates into CATSDSGTDRVETQYF.

The V and J genes are TRBV6-6 and TRBJ1-4; D may be TRBD1 (5 bases). The CDR3 loop spans 15 amino acids. V lost 4 bases, J lost 12 bases, and 21 bases lay in between. Germline lookup yields CDR1 MNHNY and CDR2 SVGAGI (reference sequence). The DNA for the CDR3 is TGTGCCAGCAGTTTTGGGCTCCAGGGAAATGTAGAACTGTTTTTT. As protein: CASSFGLQGNVELFF.

The rearrangement uses TRBV5-8 and TRBJ2-3, with 7 nucleotides matching TRBD2. CDR1 and CDR2 (germline): SGHTS, YDEGEE. With 3 bases clipped from V and 0 bases from J, the junction kept 4 bases outside the gene matches. The CDR3 loop spans 15 amino acids. CDR3: CASSSSGDSTDTQYF. CDR3 sequence (DNA): TGTGCCAGCAGCTCTAGCGGCGATAGCACAGATACGCAGTATTTT.

The chain has TRBV7-3 and TRBJ1-1; no firm D call. Germline CDR1 and CDR2: SGHTA and FQGTGA. The CDR3 totals 13 residues. V lost 2 bases and J lost 1, with 5 bases in between. In DNA, the CDR3 is TGTGCCAGCAGCTTATATTCGAACACTGAAGCTTTCTTT. It is translated as CASSLYSNTEAFF.

This clone was seen only once. J is TRBJ2-5 and V is TRBV2; a possible D gene is TRBD1 (5 bases). The CDR3 extends over 12 amino acids. Trimming removed 6 bases from V and 5 bases from J, with 10 bases in between. Germline CDR1 and CDR2: SNHLY and FYNNEI. CDR3 sequence reads: CASSVKGETQYF. The DNA for the CDR3 is TGTGCCAGCAGCGTAAAGGGGGAGACCCAGTACTTC. Filled out from reference TRBV2 and TRBJ2-5, the complete variable domain reads EPEVTQTPSHQVTQMGQEVILRCVPISNHLYFYWYRQILGQKVEFLVSFYNNEISEKSEIFDDQFSVERPDGSNFTLKIRSTKLEDSAMYFCASSVKGETQYFGPGTRLLVL.

The genes are TRBV10-2 and TRBJ1-6; D remains unclear. The germline V gene encodes CDR1 WSHSY and CDR2 SAAADI. There are 13 residues in the CDR3. Trimming stripped 0 bases from V and 10 bases from J, with 7 bases between. In nucleotides, the CDR3 is TGCGCCAGCAGTGAGTCGAAGAGGTCACCCCTCCACTTT. Its protein product is CASSESKRSPLHF.

The chain carries TRBV7-2 and TRBJ2-3; 8 bases align to TRBD2. The length of the CDR3 is 15 residues. Germline V gene data show CDR1 as SGHTA and CDR2 as FQGNSA. Trimming cost V 5 bases and J 1 base; bases outside gene matches: 5. The CDR3 reads CASSLLGGGTDTQYF. The DNA of the CDR3 is TGTGCCAGCAGCCTGCTCGGGGGGGGCACAGATACGCAGTATTTT.

This clone was counted between two and nine times. The chain carries TRBV11-2 and TRBJ2-7; 7 bases agree with TRBD1. Germline assignment: CDR1 SGHAT and CDR2 FQNNGV. CDR3 size: 15 residues. J gave up 0 bases and V 1 base, and 3 bases lay outside the gene matches. Here the CDR3 DNA reads TGTGCCAGCAGCTTAGTGGCAGGGGGCTCCTACGAGCAGTACTTC. Translating it yields CASSLVAGGSYEQYF.

The V and J genes are TRBV4-2 and TRBJ2-2; 10 positions agree with TRBD1. Trimming took 1 base from V and 6 from J; bases not matched to a gene: 11. Looked up from germline, CDR1 is LGHNA and CDR2 is YNFKEQ. The CDR3 is 18 amino acids. CDR3 bases: TGTGCCAGCAGCCAAGTTTTGGCGGGGACAGGGGAGGCCGGGGAGCTGTTTTTT. Its protein is CASSQVLAGTGEAGELFF.

In nucleotides, the CDR3 is TGCGCCAGCAGCCCCCCACGGGAGCCCGGACAGGGCCTCTTCTTAGCCAAAAACATTCAGTACTTC. The encoded protein is CASSPPREPGQGLFLAKNIQYF. The chain has TRBV4-1 and TRBJ2-4; 8 positions match TRBD1. Germline V gene lookup returns CDR1 MGHRA and CDR2 YSYEKL. The junction had 23 bases not matched to a gene; V was cut back by 4 bases and J by 0 bases. The length of the CDR3 is 22 residues.

The V call is TRBV2, the J call TRBJ1-6; TRBD1 aligns across 8 bases. V lost 6 bases, J lost 6 bases, and 1 base stayed unmatched. Germline CDR1 SNHLY, CDR2 FYNNEI. This CDR3 is 13 amino acids long. In DNA form, the CDR3 reads TGTGCCAGCAGGGACAGGGCTAATTCACCCCTCCACTTT. It encodes CASRDRANSPLHF.

J is TRBJ2-7 and V is TRBV5-1, with 9 bases aligning to TRBD1. The germline CDR1 and CDR2 sequences are SGHRS and YFSETQ. The CDR3 has 16 amino acids. Trimming cost V 0 bases and J 3 bases; bases outside gene matches: 7. CDR3 DNA sequence: TGCGCCAGCAGCTTGGAGGTCGGGACAGGGTTCTACGAGCAGTACTTC. Encoded protein: CASSLEVGTGFYEQYF.

The V call is TRBV29-1, the J call TRBJ1-1; no clear D. Between the trimmed V and J ends, which lost 4 bases and 4 bases, there was a span of 16 bases. The CDR3 has 14 amino acids. The germline V gene encodes CDR1 SQVTM and CDR2 ANQGSEA. The CDR3 nucleotides read TGCAGCGTTGCATTAAGAGGGCTTGGCACTGAAGCTTTCTTT. This sequence encodes CSVALRGLGTEAFF.

This clone has only one observation. The chain links TRBV3-1 (or the pseudogene TRBV3-2) to TRBJ2-7, with 10 bases identical to TRBD1. Germline V CDR1 and CDR2: LGHDT, YNNKEL (reference sequence). The ends lost 8 bases at V and 3 bases at J; junction bases unmatched: 7. The CDR3 totals 14 residues. The CDR3 protein is CASGLGQGLYEQYF. CDR3 sequence (DNA): TGTGCCAGCGGTTTGGGACAGGGGCTCTACGAGCAGTACTTC.

The chain is built from TRBV6-5 and TRBJ2-1; 7 bases line up with TRBD2. The germline gives CDR1 MNHEY, CDR2 SVGAGI. The trim removed 7 bases at V and 10 bases at J, leaving 13 bases unmatched. This CDR3 has 14 amino acids. The chain's CDR3 is CASTLGLGSGEQFF. The CDR3 DNA reads as TGTGCCAGCACCCTTGGACTAGGGAGTGGGGAGCAGTTCTTC.

The chain employs TRBV7-2 and TRBJ2-3; 7 bases agree with TRBD2. This CDR3 is 14 amino acids long. V lost 5 bases, J lost 5 bases, and 7 bases stayed unmatched. Germline CDR1 SGHTA, CDR2 FQGNSA. This CDR3 reads CASSASRGVDTQYF. The CDR3 DNA reads TGTGCCAGCAGCGCCAGTCGGGGGGTAGATACGCAGTATTTT. The full variable domain, its missing parts supplied by reference TRBV7-2 and TRBJ2-3, is GAGVSQSPSNKVTEKGKDVELRCDPISGHTALYWYRQSLGQGLEFLIYFQGNSAPDKSGLPSDRFSAERTGGSVSTLTIQRTQQEDSAVYLCASSASRGVDTQYFGPGTRLTVL.

This clone was recorded once. The chain couples TRBV18 to TRBJ1-2; 8 bases line up with TRBD1. Germline lookup yields CDR1 KGHSH and CDR2 LQKENI. This CDR3 is 17 amino acids long. V lost 0 bases, J lost 2 bases, and 8 bases stayed unmatched. CDR3 sequence: CASSPPSLRTGNYGYTF. CDR3 DNA: TGTGCCAGCTCACCACCATCGCTTCGGACAGGGAACTATGGCTACACCTTC.

The chain carries TRBV18 and TRBJ1-6, with TRBD1 identical over 9 bases. Germline V CDR1 and CDR2: KGHSH, LQKENI. After removal of 5 bases from V and 4 bases from J, the junction contained 9 bases not matched to a gene. The CDR3 runs 17 residues. The CDR3, as DNA: TGTGCCAGCTCATCAACCGGGACAGGGAGATATAATTCACCCCTCCACTTT. Its protein is CASSSTGTGRYNSPLHF.

This clone was detected a few times. This chain connects TRBV6-4 to TRBJ1-1; D is possibly TRBD1 (5 bases). The V gene lost 8 bases and the J gene lost 7 bases, with 14 bases spanning the gap. Germline assignment: CDR1 MRHNA and CDR2 SNTAGT. The CDR3 is 12 amino acids. The CDR3 DNA reads TGTGCCAGCTCATATGGACATGTTGAAGCTTTCTTT. This gives the protein CASSYGHVEAFF.

The V and J genes are TRBV5-4 and TRBJ1-2, with a tentative D call TRBD1 (6 bases). This CDR3 contains 15 residues. V lost 4 bases and J lost 1, with 14 bases in between. Germline V gene sequence: CDR1 SGHNT, CDR2 YYREEE (reference sequence). The CDR3 loop reads CASSQGYGNNYGYTF. CDR3 bases: TGTGCCAGCAGCCAGGGGTACGGCAATAACTATGGCTACACCTTC.

The chain links TRBV10-2 to TRBJ1-1, with 10 bases that match TRBD1. V lost 2 bases and J lost 3; bases outside the gene matches: 9. The CDR3 is 17 amino acids. Per germline, CDR1 WSHSY and CDR2 SAAADI. The CDR3 DNA reads TGCGCCAGCAGTGAGATCCGACAGGGGGCGCAGTACACTGAAGCTTTCTTT. This encodes CASSEIRQGAQYTEAFF.